One and the same sample provided the 6 T cell receptor beta chains below, sequenced in a study of blood T cell repertoires in COVID-19. Only in-frame clones appear in the TCRdb table, and some are missing; sequencing was by immunoSEQ multiplex PCR. The table lists around 210,000 clones, around 90% of them singletons. The sequenced sample was peripheral blood. These receptors came from a man between 18 and 35 years old with active or convalescent COVID-19.

The rearrangement links TRBV6-2 or TRBV6-3 to TRBJ2-5; weak D call: TRBD2 (5 bases). V dropped 4 bases and J dropped 5 bases, with 11 bases sitting between them. The CDR3 totals 13 residues. The V gene's germline CDR1 is MNHEY and CDR2 SVGEGT. In DNA, the CDR3 is TGTGCCAGCAGTTCCAACGGCGGGGAGACCCAGTACTTC. Protein: CASSSNGGETQYF.

The CDR3 spells CSAGSGDTQYF. The CDR3 DNA follows: TGCAGTGCCGGATCGGGGGATACGCAGTATTTT. The chain couples TRBV20-1 to TRBJ2-3; D may be TRBD2 (5 bases). The CDR3 loop spans 11 amino acids. Trimming left V 6 bases short and J 6 bases short, with 10 bases between. The germline gives CDR1 DFQATT, CDR2 SNEGSKA (reference sequence).

The chain combines TRBV13 with TRBJ2-5; unclear D gene. CDR3 length: 14 residues. Germline assignment: CDR1 PRHDT and CDR2 FYEKMQ (reference sequence). V was trimmed by 0 bases and J by 1 base, leaving 6 bases between them. The CDR3 loop reads CASSLGTFQETQYF. The CDR3 nucleotides read TGTGCCAGCAGCTTAGGGACTTTCCAAGAGACCCAGTACTTC.

The chain joins TRBV30 to TRBJ1-2, with TRBD1 as a possible D gene (6 bases). The CDR3 spans 13 residues. V was pared by 2 bases and J by 5 bases, with 12 bases between. CDR1 is GTSNPN and CDR2 is SVGIG in the germline V gene (reference sequence). In DNA, the CDR3 is TGTGCCTGGAGTCATGGGCAGGGGTATGGCTACACCTTC. It is translated as CAWSHGQGYGYTF.

The V gene is TRBV12-3 or TRBV12-4, the J gene TRBJ1-2; D is ambiguous. This CDR3 contains 11 residues. Trimming pared 11 bases from V and 5 bases from J, leaving 12 bases between. DNA of the CDR3: TGTGCCTCCACGGGAGCTTATGGCTACACCTTC. Translating gives CASTGAYGYTF.

This clone occurred once. The rearrangement joins TRBV27 to TRBJ2-5, with unresolved D. This CDR3 contains 11 residues. Germline assignment: CDR1 MNHEY and CDR2 SMNVEV (reference sequence). Trimming pared 8 bases from V and 4 bases from J, leaving 8 bases between. CDR3 sequence reads: CASGTGETQYF. DNA for the CDR3: TGTGCCAGCGGTACGGGAGAGACCCAGTACTTC.